A selection of T cell receptor beta chains follows, all from one sample in a study of blood T cell repertoires in COVID-19. Libraries were prepared by immunoSEQ multiplex PCR; TCRdb keeps only in-frame clonotypes and omits some of them. The data contain roughly 220,000 clones, approximately 90% of them singletons. The sample comprised PBMCs or T cells enriched from blood (not recorded which). The source of these receptors is a woman younger than 35 in a cohort exposed to, infected with or recovered from COVID-19 (not recorded which). CDR3s include the opening cysteine and the closing phenylalanine or tryptophan. Each record gives: CDR3 protein, CDR3 DNA, J gene, clone size, D gene, V gene. D genes are given only for firm matches. Clone size is not always given. Where it is, it says once, few, many or a class for expanded clones.

CASSVGPAGRRTDTQYF,TGTGCCAGCAGCGTAGGCCCAGCGGGGAGGAGGACAGATACGCAGTATTTT,TRBJ2-3,.,TRBD2,TRBV9
CASSFGLAGDNEQFF,TGTGCCAGCAGCTTCGGACTAGCGGGAGACAATGAGCAGTTCTTC,TRBJ2-1,few,TRBD2,TRBV7-9
CASSYTGINYGYTF,TGTGCCAGCAGCTATACCGGGATAAACTATGGCTACACCTTC,TRBJ1-2,.,.,TRBV3-1/TRBV3-2
CASSEGLPNTGELFF,TGTGCCAGCAGCGAGGGACTACCGAACACCGGGGAGCTGTTTTTT,TRBJ2-2,.,TRBD2,TRBV5-4
CASRRLCEQYF,TGTGCCAGCAGGAGGTTGTGTGAGCAGTACTTC,TRBJ2-7,.,.,TRBV6-8
CASSFLQADTQYF,TGTGCCAGCAGCTTCCTACAGGCAGATACGCAGTATTTT,TRBJ2-3,once,.,TRBV3-1/TRBV3-2
CASSLSFETASSGNTIYF,TGTGCCAGCAGCTTATCATTTGAGACCGCTAGCTCTGGAAACACCATATATTTT,TRBJ1-3,.,.,TRBV7-9
CASSLSYAGRAFF,TGTGCCAGCAGTTTATCGTATGCGGGACGAGCTTTCTTT,TRBJ1-1,.,.,TRBV27
CASEGQVNYGYTF,TGTGCCAGCGAGGGACAGGTTAACTATGGCTACACCTTC,TRBJ1-2,.,TRBD1,TRBV27
CASSLQGLTEAFF,TGTGCCAGCAGTTTACAGGGGCTAACTGAAGCTTTCTTT,TRBJ1-1,.,.,TRBV28
CATSRDASYGYTF,TGTGCCACCAGCAGAGATGCCAGCTATGGCTACACCTTC,TRBJ1-2,.,.,TRBV15
CASSYSIGQTDNEQFF,TGTGCCAGCAGTTACTCGATCGGGCAGACAGACAATGAGCAGTTCTTC,TRBJ2-1,.,.,TRBV6-5